Below, 29 T cell receptor beta chains from the same sample are listed, as sequenced in a study of PD-1 blockade in classical Hodgkin lymphoma (dated by TCRdb to about 2020). According to the study, the label for this sample's time point signals: cycle 4 day 1 (C4D1), after 6 weeks of nivolumab. All trial patients had relapsed after autologous stem cell transplantation, with cohorts A, B and C differing in prior brentuximab vedotin exposure. Using a Miltenyi CD4+ T cell isolation kit, CD4+ T cells were purified from thawed PBMCs through magnetic negative selection. The method was the immunoSEQ multiplex PCR assay. TCRdb holds this immuneACCESS table with in-frame rearrangements only. Some clones are missing; in checked studies, unresolved V genes explain under half, and the rest has no known cause. This sample has about 17,000 clones in its table, and about 68% of those were observed once. The top ten hold about 2.3% of the sample.

This specimen consisted of CD4+ T cells from blood, obtained before the fourth cycle of nivolumab. The receptors here all came from a human donor with classical Hodgkin lymphoma.

The chain joins TRBV4-1 to TRBJ2-3; TRBD1 aligns across 11 bases. This CDR3 is 16 amino acids long. V lost 3 bases, J lost 2 bases, and 4 bases stayed unmatched. CDR1 is MGHRA, CDR2 YSYEKL, per germline. CDR3: CASSQGGQGATDTQYF. DNA of the CDR3: TGCGCCAGCAGCCAGGGCGGACAGGGGGCCACAGATACGCAGTATTTT.

This sequence joins TRBV11-2 and TRBJ2-1; TRBD1 matches at 9 bases. CDR3 size: 14 residues. V shed 5 bases and J 7 bases; nucleotides not matched to a gene: 6. Per germline, CDR1 SGHAT and CDR2 FQNNGV. The CDR3 DNA is TGTGCCAGCAGCCGGGGACAGGGATGGAATGAGCAGTTCTTC. It translates to CASSRGQGWNEQFF.

J is TRBJ2-7 and V is TRBV7-2; D perhaps matches TRBD2 (5 bases). V was shortened by 1 base and J by 3 bases, with 13 bases between the two germline ends. Looked up from germline, CDR1 is SGHTA and CDR2 is FQGNSA. The CDR3 has 15 amino acids. The CDR3 nucleotides are TGTGCCAGCAGCTTAGGAGGGAATCAATACTACGAGCAGTACTTC. Its translation is CASSLGGNQYYEQYF.

This sequence joins TRBV19 and TRBJ1-5, with D perhaps TRBD1 (5 bases). The germline gives CDR1 LNHDA, CDR2 SQIVND (reference sequence). The CDR3 covers 15 residues. The ends were cut back, 6 bases at V and 3 bases at J, with 15 bases in the middle. DNA for the CDR3: TGTGCCAGTAGATATTCGGGACGGATCAATCAGCCCCAGCATTTT. Translated, it gives CASRYSGRINQPQHF.

The chain employs TRBV7-2 and TRBJ2-5, with D perhaps assigned TRBD1 or TRBD2 (6 bases each). The CDR3 loop spans 17 amino acids. V was clipped by 3 bases and J by 4 bases, with 21 bases between them. Germline CDR1 and CDR2: SGHTA and FQGNSA. CDR3 protein: CASSFRGTGAPGETQYF. CDR3 bases: TGTGCCAGCAGCTTCCGAGGGACGGGGGCGCCGGGAGAGACCCAGTACTTC.

The rearrangement links TRBV7-9 to TRBJ2-7, with TRBD1 matching over 8 bases. J lost 1 base, V lost 5 bases, and 1 base had no gene match. The CDR3 contains 13 residues. The germline V gene has CDR1 SEHNR and CDR2 FQNEAQ (reference sequence). The CDR3, as DNA: TGTGCCAGCAGCAGGACAGGGTCCTACGAGCAGTACGTC. The encoded protein is CASSRTGSYEQYV.

The chain links TRBV30 to TRBJ1-1; D uncertain. The germline V and J ends were trimmed by 0 bases and 5 bases, with 10 bases remaining between them. The CDR3 totals 13 residues. The germline V gene encodes CDR1 GTSNPN and CDR2 SVGIG (reference sequence). The chain's CDR3 is CAWSVLRGTEAFF. CDR3 sequence (DNA): TGTGCCTGGAGTGTACTCCGGGGTACTGAAGCTTTCTTT. The full variable domain, rest sourced from reference TRBV30 and TRBJ1-1, is SQTIHQWPATLVQPVGSPLSLECTVEGTSNPNLYWYRQAAGRGLQLLFYSVGIGQISSEVPQNLSASRPQDRQFILSSKKLLLSDSGFYLCAWSVLRGTEAFFGQGTRLTVV.

V is TRBV9 and J is TRBJ2-1; D possibly corresponds to TRBD1 (6 bases). Germline CDR1 reads SGDLS; CDR2 reads YYNGEE. The CDR3 spans 14 residues. Trimming cost V 4 bases and J 13 bases, with 21 bases left between them. CDR3 coding DNA: TGTGCCAGCAGCCCGCAATGGGCAGGGGACCAACAGTTCTTC. Translating it yields CASSPQWAGDQQFF.

This clone has just a few counts. The chain has TRBV7-9 and TRBJ1-3, with 9 bases matching TRBD1. V lost 3 bases to trimming and J lost 4 bases; unmatched junction nucleotides: 7. The CDR3 runs to 16 residues. The germline V gene has CDR1 SEHNR and CDR2 FQNEAQ (reference sequence). In nucleotides, the CDR3 is TGTGCCAGCAGCTTTGGAGGGGGACAGGGAGGAAACACCATATATTTT. It is translated as CASSFGGGQGGNTIYF.

The CDR3 loop reads CASGLLLAVSSYEQYF. The CDR3 DNA sequence: TGTGCTAGTGGTTTGCTGCTAGCGGTAAGCTCCTACGAGCAGTACTTC. The chain carries TRBV12-5 and TRBJ2-7; 7 positions match TRBD2. CDR1 is LGHNT, CDR2 FRNRAP, per germline. The trim removed 2 bases at V and 0 bases at J, leaving 7 bases unmatched. There are 16 residues in the CDR3.

This rearrangement joins TRBV11-2 to TRBJ1-6; D gene uncertain. V was cut by 3 bases and J by 9 bases, with 15 bases left in between. The CDR3 covers 15 residues. CDR1 is SGHAT, CDR2 FQNNGV, per germline. This CDR3 reads CASSLIGPGGSPLHF. The CDR3 coding sequence is TGTGCCAGCAGCTTGATAGGGCCCGGCGGTTCACCCCTCCACTTT.

The chain has TRBV5-5 and TRBJ2-5; D not certain. V lost 3 bases, J lost 5 bases, and 14 bases lay in between. This CDR3 spans 14 amino acids. CDR1 and CDR2 (germline): SGHKS, YYEKEE (reference sequence). The CDR3 region has the DNA TGTGCCAGCAGCTCCTATAGTCTCCTCGAGACCCAGTACTTC. It yields the protein CASSSYSLLETQYF.

The J gene is TRBJ1-2, the V gene TRBV7-8; weak D call: TRBD1 (5 bases). The CDR3 has 12 residues. The V gene's germline CDR1 is SGHVS and CDR2 FQNEAQ. V dropped 6 bases and J dropped 5 bases, with 10 bases sitting between them. CDR3 sequence: CASSEGTYGYTF. The DNA of the CDR3 is TGTGCCAGCAGTGAAGGGACTTATGGCTACACCTTC.

This clone was seen only a few times. This chain uses TRBV19 with TRBJ1-2; D remains unclear. V was pared by 3 bases and J by 6 bases, with 11 bases between. Germline V gene lookup returns CDR1 LNHDA and CDR2 SQIVND (reference sequence). This CDR3 has 13 amino acids. Written as DNA, the CDR3 is TGTGCCAGTAGTATCCCCCCGGGTCATGGCTACACCTTC. Its translation is CASSIPPGHGYTF.

V usage is TRBV7-2 and J usage is TRBJ1-5; TRBD1 agrees at 8 bases. The CDR3 totals 14 residues. Germline trimming cut 5 bases from V and 4 bases from J; bases unmatched to any gene: 4. Germline-derived CDR1 and CDR2 are SGHTA and FQGNSA. As DNA, the CDR3 is TGTGCCAGCAGCCCTCGACAGGGGAATCAGCCCCAGCATTTT. It specifies CASSPRQGNQPQHF.

The rearrangement uses TRBV30 and TRBJ2-2; D may be TRBD1 (7 bases). From germline, CDR1 is GTSNPN and CDR2 SVGIG (reference sequence). The CDR3 extends over 14 amino acids. V lost 8 bases and J lost 4, with 17 bases in between. The CDR3 here is CAQGGRTLTGELFF. The CDR3 bases are TGTGCCCAGGGGGGACGGACCCTCACCGGGGAGCTGTTTTTT.

This clone came up a few times. J is TRBJ1-5 and V is TRBV30; 7 positions agree with TRBD1. Per the germline V gene, CDR1 is GTSNPN and CDR2 is SVGIG (reference sequence). This CDR3 spans 18 amino acids. V lost 3 bases, J lost 0 bases, and 14 bases stayed unmatched. The CDR3 is CAWSDARDRVYSNQPQHF. In DNA form, the CDR3 reads TGTGCCTGGAGCGACGCTCGAGACAGGGTCTATAGCAATCAGCCCCAGCATTTT.

The J gene is TRBJ2-1, the V gene TRBV2; D is possibly TRBD1 or TRBD2 (5 bases each). Germline V gives CDR1 SNHLY, CDR2 FYNNEI. Trimming pared 4 bases from V and 12 bases from J, leaving 10 bases between. The CDR3 contains 11 residues. The CDR3, as DNA: TGTGCCAGCAGTGCCGGGACCACGCAGTTCTTC. Translation gives CASSAGTTQFF.

This clone was counted a few times. The CDR3 spells CATNYLNTEAFF. CDR3 in DNA: TGTGCCACCAACTACTTGAACACTGAAGCTTTCTTT. V and J are TRBV6-1 and TRBJ1-1; D is uncertain. Germline CDR1 is MNHNS and CDR2 is SASEGT. The CDR3 contains 12 residues. V was trimmed by 10 bases and J by 0 bases, leaving 9 bases between them.

The chain couples TRBV5-4 to TRBJ2-1; 10 positions agree with TRBD2. CDR1 and CDR2 from the germline V gene are SGHNT and YYREEE (reference sequence). Trimming took 4 bases from V and 4 from J; bases not matched to a gene: 11. The CDR3 loop spans 17 amino acids. The CDR3 is CASSTGVLAGVYNEQFF. DNA for the CDR3: TGTGCCAGCAGCACGGGGGTTCTAGCGGGAGTGTACAATGAGCAGTTCTTC.

This clone was counted a single time. The rearrangement uses TRBV5-4 and TRBJ2-1; TRBD1 or TRBD2 may be the D gene (7 bases each). The CDR3 consists of 16 residues. V gave up 4 bases and J gave up 6 bases, with 20 bases separating them. CDR1 and CDR2 from the germline V gene are SGHNT and YYREEE (reference sequence). The DNA for the CDR3 is TGTGCCAGCAGCCTACGCAGGGGGGGCCCCGGCAATGAGCAGTTCTTC. Its protein product is CASSLRRGGPGNEQFF.

Sample share makes this clone medium-sized. The chain carries TRBV12-5 and TRBJ1-2; D perhaps matches TRBD1 (5 bases). The CDR3 consists of 15 residues. Per germline, CDR1 LGHNT and CDR2 FRNRAP. V lost 1 base to trimming and J lost 4 bases, with 13 bases between them. CDR3: CASGLAGGPGYGYTF. CDR3 DNA sequence: TGTGCTAGTGGTTTGGCGGGGGGTCCGGGCTATGGCTACACCTTC.

This sequence joins TRBV5-5 and TRBJ2-1, with D possibly being TRBD1 (6 bases). CDR1 SGHKS and CDR2 YYEKEE come from the germline V gene (reference sequence). CDR3 size: 14 residues. V was cut by 3 bases and J by 8 bases, with 15 bases left in between. The CDR3 bases are TGTGCCAGCAGCTGGTGGCAGGGGCACGATGAGCAGTTCTTC. Translating gives CASSWWQGHDEQFF.

The chain joins TRBV28 to TRBJ1-4; 9 bases line up with TRBD1. V shed 7 bases, J shed 4 bases, and the junction held 13 bases outside the gene matches. From germline, CDR1 is MDHEN and CDR2 SYDVKM. The CDR3 sequence is 17 residues long. The CDR3 coding sequence is TGTGCCAGCATTGACCGGGACAGGGTCCTTCTTAATGAAAAACTGTTTTTT. It codes for CASIDRDRVLLNEKLFF.

This chain links TRBV7-2 with TRBJ2-7, with TRBD1 matching 7 bases. The germline V gene encodes CDR1 SGHTA and CDR2 FQGNSA. The CDR3 contains 14 residues. With 5 bases clipped from V and 0 bases from J, the junction kept 4 bases outside the gene matches. The CDR3 sequence: CASSTGQNSYEQYV. CDR3 bases: TGTGCCAGCAGCACGGGACAGAACTCCTACGAGCAGTACGTC.

As DNA, the CDR3 is TGTGCCAGTATCCCGGATCGGAACTATGGCTACACCTTC. Amino acids: CASIPDRNYGYTF. The chain couples TRBV19 to TRBJ1-2; unclear D gene. The CDR3 has 13 residues. Trimming removed 7 bases from V and 2 bases from J, with 11 bases in between. Germline V gives CDR1 LNHDA, CDR2 SQIVND (reference sequence).

The chain joins TRBV29-1 to TRBJ1-2; D is perhaps TRBD1 (6 bases). CDR1 SQVTM and CDR2 ANQGSEA come from the germline V gene. Trimming removed 5 bases at V and 8 bases at J, with 15 bases between. The CDR3 contains 12 residues. The CDR3 DNA is TGCAGCGTTCTCAGGGGTGTGAACGGCTACACCTTC. This translates into CSVLRGVNGYTF.

The V and J genes are TRBV9 and TRBJ1-2; no clear D gene. Germline V gene sequence: CDR1 SGDLS, CDR2 YYNGEE. Trimming removed 0 bases at V and 3 bases at J, with 18 bases between. The CDR3 covers 17 residues. CDR3 region: CASSVASNGRRYYGYTF. The CDR3 DNA sequence: TGTGCCAGCAGCGTAGCCTCTAACGGTAGGCGCTACTATGGCTACACCTTC.

This chain joins TRBV12-5 and TRBJ2-1; 11 bases are a match to TRBD2. CDR1 LGHNT and CDR2 FRNRAP come from the germline V gene. V lost 6 bases, J lost 6 bases, and 7 bases stayed unmatched. This CDR3 is 15 amino acids long. CDR3 nucleotides: TGTGCTAGTGGCCATGGACTAGCGGGTTTCAATGAGCAGTTCTTC. Amino acid sequence: CASGHGLAGFNEQFF.